The 13 T cell receptor beta chains below were found in one sample sequenced in a study of blood T cell repertoires in COVID-19. The data were produced by immunoSEQ multiplex PCR, yet TCRdb's version contains in-frame clones alone and is incomplete. The top ten hold less than 20% of the sample, which has 150,000 to 200,000 clones, 76% seen once. Sequenced input: PBMCs or T cells enriched from blood (not recorded which). These receptor sequences come from a woman aged 45 to 65 with acute COVID-19.

The chain joins TRBV25-1 to TRBJ2-7; tentatively, D is TRBD1 (6 bases). V shed 7 bases and J shed 2 bases, with 21 bases lying between them. CDR3 length equals 16 residues. In germline, CDR1 is MGHDK, CDR2 SYGVNS. CDR3 sequence: CASKIYVGEGAYEQYV. The CDR3 region has the DNA TGTGCCAGCAAGATTTACGTCGGCGAGGGGGCCTACGAGCAGTACGTC.

This chain connects TRBV28 to TRBJ1-5, with D tentatively TRBD1 (6 bases). This CDR3 is built from 15 residues. Germline values: CDR1 MDHEN, CDR2 SYDVKM. Trimming pared 7 bases from V and 3 bases from J, leaving 16 bases between. The CDR3, as DNA: TGTGCCAGCACCCCGACAGGTGGGTACAATCAGCCCCAGCATTTT. It yields the protein CASTPTGGYNQPQHF. Full variable domain (outside the CDR3, taken from reference TRBV28 and TRBJ1-5): DVKVTQSSRYLVKRTGEKVFLECVQDMDHENMFWYRQDPGLGLRLIYFSYDVKMKEKGDIPEGYSVSREKKERFSLILESASTNQTSMYLCASTPTGGYNQPQHFGDGTRLSIL.

The V call is TRBV27, the J call TRBJ1-2; D remains ambiguous. Germline CDR1 is MNHEY and CDR2 is SMNVEV (reference sequence). V was trimmed by 7 bases and J by 8 bases, leaving 20 bases between them. This CDR3 comprises 14 residues. The CDR3 is CASTSLVLARGYTF. The CDR3 DNA follows: TGTGCCAGCACCTCTCTGGTCCTAGCCAGGGGCTACACCTTC.

The chain is built from TRBV19 and TRBJ2-1, with D perhaps TRBD1 (5 bases). Germline CDR1 is LNHDA and CDR2 is SQIVND (reference sequence). CDR3 length equals 13 residues. V lost 3 bases and J 4 bases, leaving 7 bases between the germline ends. This chain's CDR3 is CASSMGRYNEQFF. The CDR3 nucleotides read TGTGCCAGTAGTATGGGGCGGTACAATGAGCAGTTCTTC.

The chain has TRBV28 and TRBJ1-6; D might be TRBD1 (6 bases). This CDR3 has 13 amino acids. The germline V gene has CDR1 MDHEN and CDR2 SYDVKM. V was clipped by 5 bases and J by 10 bases, with 12 bases between them. DNA for the CDR3: TGTGCCAGCAGTACGGGACACGGATCACCCCTCCACTTT. It codes for CASSTGHGSPLHF.

The chain uses TRBV7-2 and TRBJ1-1, with D hard to call. Trimming removed 1 base at V and 11 bases at J, with 14 bases between. The CDR3 runs 13 residues. Germline V CDR1 and CDR2: SGHTA, FQGNSA. In DNA, the CDR3 is TGTGCCAGCAGCTTAGTTTCAGGCTCATCGGCTTTCTTT. Protein sequence: CASSLVSGSSAFF.

CDR3 sequence (DNA): TGTGCCAGCAGCGCGGTCCCTCAGGGTTACACTGAAGCTTTCTTT. It specifies CASSAVPQGYTEAFF. The V gene is TRBV3-1 (or the pseudogene TRBV3-2), the J gene TRBJ1-1, with D perhaps matching TRBD1 (5 bases). The CDR3 loop spans 15 amino acids. Per the germline V gene, CDR1 is LGHDT and CDR2 is YNNKEL (reference sequence). V gave up 5 bases and J gave up 3 bases, with 16 bases separating them.

The rearrangement joins TRBV6-5 to TRBJ2-1; D unclear. CDR3 length: 15 amino acids. Germline V gives CDR1 MNHEY, CDR2 SVGAGI. The ends were cut back, 8 bases at V and 2 bases at J, with 16 bases in the middle. The CDR3 reads CASFSKPSTYNEQFF. Written as DNA, the CDR3 is TGTGCCAGCTTTTCCAAACCCTCTACCTACAATGAGCAGTTCTTC.

This chain uses TRBV6-5 with TRBJ1-3; a possible D gene is TRBD1 (5 bases). Germline V gives CDR1 MNHEY, CDR2 SVGAGI. The CDR3 loop spans 14 amino acids. With 7 bases removed from V and 0 bases from J, the gap between germline ends came to 10 bases. The CDR3 DNA is TGTGCCAGCAAAAGACAGCACTCTGGAAACACCATATATTTT. It specifies CASKRQHSGNTIYF.

V gene TRBV11-2 combines with J gene TRBJ2-2; 12 bases are shared with TRBD2. The germline V gene encodes CDR1 SGHAT and CDR2 FQNNGV. This CDR3 is 17 amino acids long. The V gene end was trimmed by 2 bases and the J gene end by 6 bases; junction bases not matched to a gene: 7. The CDR3 loop reads CASSLRTSGDISGELFF. The CDR3 DNA sequence: TGTGCCAGCAGCTTACGGACTAGCGGGGATATTTCCGGGGAGCTGTTTTTT.

V and J are TRBV5-8 and TRBJ2-3, with 7 nucleotides matching TRBD2. CDR3 length: 14 residues. V was pared by 7 bases and J by 5 bases, with 10 bases of the junction left unmatched. Germline-derived CDR1 and CDR2 are SGHTS and YDEGEE. CDR3 in amino acids: CASPGGASQDTQYF. CDR3 coding DNA: TGTGCCAGCCCGGGGGGAGCGAGCCAAGATACGCAGTATTTT.

This chain connects TRBV5-3 to TRBJ2-5, with 11 nucleotides matching TRBD1. TRBV5-3 falls under the ORF class, with uncertain function. V lost 4 bases, J lost 3 bases, and 8 bases stayed unmatched. CDR3 length equals 16 residues. The CDR3 nucleotides are TGTGCCAGAAGCGGCGGGACAGGGGGAGAGGAAGAGACCCAGTACTTC. Protein: CARSGGTGGEEETQYF.

The gene calls are TRBV6-6 and TRBJ1-5; a possible D gene is TRBD1 (5 bases). This CDR3 contains 13 residues. Germline CDR1 reads MNHNY; CDR2 reads SVGAGI (reference sequence). V lost 7 bases and J 7 bases, leaving 14 bases between the germline ends. The CDR3 reads CASMAQDYQPQHF. The CDR3 coding sequence is TGTGCCAGCATGGCACAGGACTACCAGCCCCAGCATTTT.